This TCR beta chain is drawn from a study of T-cell memory formation after mild COVID-19. This clonotype has only a few counts. One entry per CDR3 protein results from TCRdb running MiXCR on the 5' RACE reads. Altogether around 250,000 distinct CDR3 sequences are present, approximately 15% being singletons, with the ten largest covering over 2%. This clonotype was obtained from an adult woman who had mild COVID-19 (a few samples of this study predate the infection). Cell type and time point are not known. Sequenced sample: PBMCs or a T cell subset sorted from them (not recorded which).

The CDR3: CASLVAVYNEQFF. As DNA, the CDR3 is TGTGCCAGCCTGGTGGCAGTGTACAATGAGCAGTTCTTC. This chain uses TRBV12-3 or TRBV12-4 with TRBJ2-1, with no clear D. This CDR3 comprises 13 residues. The V gene lost 8 bases and the J gene lost 4 bases, with 12 bases spanning the gap.